One sample yielded the 5 T cell receptor beta chains listed below, sequenced in a study of patients and donors after allogeneic stem cell transplantation. TCRdb re-called the RT-PCR reads through MiXCR, storing one row per CDR3 protein. The table shows about 110,000 distinct CDR3 sequences, with approximately 40% occurring only once. The source material was blood, either unsorted or a sorted T cell fraction (not recorded which). These receptors all stem from a human donor who was either an allogeneic HSCT recipient or a stem cell or donor lymphocyte infusion donor (not recorded which). It is not recorded whose cells these are; they may come from a transplant donor.

This sequence joins TRBV24-1 and TRBJ2-7; TRBD1 matches at 10 bases. The CDR3 runs 15 residues. J lost 6 bases, V lost 2 bases, and 6 bases had no gene match. Per the germline V gene, CDR1 is KGHDR and CDR2 is SFDVKD. The CDR3 here is CATSDSGTGDGEQYF. CDR3 bases: TGTGCCACCAGTGATTCCGGGACAGGGGACGGCGAGCAGTACTTC.

This clonotype has a handful of counts. V gene TRBV20-1 combines with J gene TRBJ2-4; tentative D call: TRBD2 (5 bases). The CDR3 length is 14 residues. The V gene lost 6 bases and the J gene lost 0 bases, with 12 bases spanning the gap. Looked up from germline, CDR1 is DFQATT and CDR2 is SNEGSKA (reference sequence). CDR3 DNA sequence: TGCAGTGCCGACTTGGGAGCAGCCAAAAACATTCAGTACTTC. Amino acid sequence: CSADLGAAKNIQYF.

This clonotype has more than one count but fewer than ten. The V gene is TRBV7-9, the J gene TRBJ1-1, with no clear D. The CDR3 has 13 residues. Trimming shortened V by 10 bases and J by 3 bases, and 15 bases separated the two germline ends. CDR1 is SEHNR, CDR2 FQNEAQ, per germline (reference sequence). CDR3 sequence: CANTAYPDTEAFF. For the CDR3, the DNA is TGTGCCAACACAGCTTATCCGGACACTGAAGCTTTCTTT. Full variable domain (remainder filled in from reference TRBV7-9 and TRBJ1-1): DTGVSQNPRHKITKRGQNVTFRCDPISEHNRLYWYRQTLGQGPEFLTYFQNEAQLEKSRLLSDRFSAERPKGSFSTLEIQRTEQGDSAMYLCANTAYPDTEAFFGQGTRLTVV.

This clonotype has just a few counts. This chain uses TRBV2 with TRBJ2-4; 9 nucleotides align to TRBD1. Germline loops: CDR1 SNHLY, CDR2 FYNNEI. The V and J ends lost 6 bases and 5 bases, in that order; junction bases with no gene match: 5. The CDR3 covers 14 residues. Here the CDR3 DNA reads TGTGCCAGCAGGAGGGGACAGGGAGAAAACATTCAGTACTTC. Amino acid sequence: CASRRGQGENIQYF.

This clonotype was seen more than once but under ten times. This sequence joins TRBV15 and TRBJ2-3; 7 nucleotides align to TRBD2. After removal of 3 bases from V and 3 bases from J, the junction contained 12 bases not matched to a gene. Germline V gives CDR1 LNHNV, CDR2 YYDKDF (reference sequence). CDR3 length: 17 residues. The CDR3, as DNA: TGTGCCACCAGCAGCTATATCGGGGGGAGGTCGACAGATACGCAGTATTTT. It is translated as CATSSYIGGRSTDTQYF.